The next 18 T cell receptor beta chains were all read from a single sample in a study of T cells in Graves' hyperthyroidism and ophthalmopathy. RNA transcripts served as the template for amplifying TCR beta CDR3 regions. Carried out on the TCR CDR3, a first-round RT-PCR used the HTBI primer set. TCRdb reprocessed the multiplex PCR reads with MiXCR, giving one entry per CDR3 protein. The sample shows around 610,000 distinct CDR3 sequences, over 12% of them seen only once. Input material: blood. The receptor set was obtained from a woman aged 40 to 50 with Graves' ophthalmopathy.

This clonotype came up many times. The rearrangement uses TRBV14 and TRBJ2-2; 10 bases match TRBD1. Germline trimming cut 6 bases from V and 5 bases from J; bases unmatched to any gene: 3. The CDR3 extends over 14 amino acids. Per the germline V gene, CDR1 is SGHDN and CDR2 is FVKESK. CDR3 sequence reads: CASRWTGGTGELFF. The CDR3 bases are TGTGCCAGCAGGTGGACAGGGGGGACCGGGGAGCTGTTTTTT.

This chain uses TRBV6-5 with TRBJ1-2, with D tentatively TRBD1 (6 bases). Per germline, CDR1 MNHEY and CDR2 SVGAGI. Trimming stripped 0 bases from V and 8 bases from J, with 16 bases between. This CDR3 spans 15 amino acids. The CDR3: CASSYSKGTYAGYTF. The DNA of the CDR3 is TGTGCCAGCAGTTACTCGAAGGGGACATACGCCGGCTACACCTTC.

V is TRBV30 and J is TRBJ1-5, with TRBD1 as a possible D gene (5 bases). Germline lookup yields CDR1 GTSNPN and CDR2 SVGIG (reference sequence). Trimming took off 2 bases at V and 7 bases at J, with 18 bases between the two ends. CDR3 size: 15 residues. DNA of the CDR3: TGTGCCTGGAGTCGGGGCGCGAATGTGGGACAGCCCCAGCATTTT. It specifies CAWSRGANVGQPQHF.

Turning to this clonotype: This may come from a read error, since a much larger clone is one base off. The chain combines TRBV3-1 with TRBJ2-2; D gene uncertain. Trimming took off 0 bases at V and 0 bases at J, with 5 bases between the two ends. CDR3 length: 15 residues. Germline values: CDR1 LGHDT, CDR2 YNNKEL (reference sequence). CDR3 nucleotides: TGTGCCAGCAGCCAAGAATCCGCGAACACCGGGGAGCTGTTTTTT. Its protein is CASSQESANTGELFF.

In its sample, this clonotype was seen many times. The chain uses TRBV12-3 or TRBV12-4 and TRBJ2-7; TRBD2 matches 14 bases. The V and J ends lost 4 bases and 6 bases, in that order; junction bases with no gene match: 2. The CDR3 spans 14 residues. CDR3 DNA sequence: TGTGCCAGCAGTTCCGGGACTAGCGGGAGCGAGCAGTACTTC. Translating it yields CASSSGTSGSEQYF.

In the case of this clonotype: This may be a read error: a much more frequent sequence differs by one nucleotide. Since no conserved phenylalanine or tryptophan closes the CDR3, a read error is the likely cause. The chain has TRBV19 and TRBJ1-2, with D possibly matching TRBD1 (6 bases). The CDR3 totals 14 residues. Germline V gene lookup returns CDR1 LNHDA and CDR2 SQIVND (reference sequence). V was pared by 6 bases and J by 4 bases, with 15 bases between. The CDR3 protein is CASSKERGAYGYTL. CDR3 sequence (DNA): TGTGCCAGTAGCAAGGAGAGGGGGGCCTATGGCTACACCCTC.

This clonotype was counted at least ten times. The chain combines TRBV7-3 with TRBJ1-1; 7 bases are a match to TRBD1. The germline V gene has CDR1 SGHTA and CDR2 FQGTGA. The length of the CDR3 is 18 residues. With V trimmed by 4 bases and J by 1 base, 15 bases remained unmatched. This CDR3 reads CASSSLIGGSIANTEAFF. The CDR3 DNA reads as TGTGCCAGCAGCTCGCTGATAGGGGGCTCCATCGCGAACACTGAAGCTTTCTTT.

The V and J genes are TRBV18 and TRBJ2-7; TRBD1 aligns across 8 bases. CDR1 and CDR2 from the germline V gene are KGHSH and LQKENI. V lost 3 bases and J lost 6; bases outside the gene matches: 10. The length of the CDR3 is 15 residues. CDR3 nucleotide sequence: TGTGCCAGCTCACCCCCCGCAGGACAGGGTGGCGAGCAGTACTTC. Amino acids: CASSPPAGQGGEQYF. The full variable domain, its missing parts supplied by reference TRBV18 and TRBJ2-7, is NAGVMQNPRHLVRRRGQEARLRCSPMKGHSHVYWYRQLPEEGLKFMVYLQKENIIDESGMPKERFSAEFPKEGPSILRIQQVVRGDSAAYFCASSPPAGQGGEQYFGPGTRLTVT.

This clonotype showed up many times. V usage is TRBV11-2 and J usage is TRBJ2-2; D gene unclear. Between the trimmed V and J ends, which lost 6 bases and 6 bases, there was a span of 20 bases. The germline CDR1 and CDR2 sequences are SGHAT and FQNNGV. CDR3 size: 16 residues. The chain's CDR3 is CASRPRSEESAGELFF. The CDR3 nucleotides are TGTGCCAGCAGACCACGAAGCGAGGAATCTGCCGGGGAGCTGTTTTTT.

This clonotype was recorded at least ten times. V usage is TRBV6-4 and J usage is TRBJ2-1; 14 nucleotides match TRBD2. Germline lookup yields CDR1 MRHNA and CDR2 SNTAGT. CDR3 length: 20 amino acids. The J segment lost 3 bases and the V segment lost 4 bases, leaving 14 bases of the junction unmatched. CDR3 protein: CASSGGTSGSWRDVYNEQFF. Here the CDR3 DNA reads TGTGCCAGCAGTGGCGGGACTAGCGGGAGTTGGCGGGACGTCTACAATGAGCAGTTCTTC.

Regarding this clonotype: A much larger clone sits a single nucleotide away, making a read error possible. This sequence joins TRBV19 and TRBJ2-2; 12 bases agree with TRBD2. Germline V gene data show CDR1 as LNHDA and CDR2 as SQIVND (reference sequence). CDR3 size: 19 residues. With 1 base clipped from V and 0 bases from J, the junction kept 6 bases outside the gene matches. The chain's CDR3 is CASSIGLAGDFANTGELFF. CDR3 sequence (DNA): TGTGCCAGTAGTATAGGACTAGCGGGAGATTTCGCGAACACCGGGGAGCTGTTTTTT.

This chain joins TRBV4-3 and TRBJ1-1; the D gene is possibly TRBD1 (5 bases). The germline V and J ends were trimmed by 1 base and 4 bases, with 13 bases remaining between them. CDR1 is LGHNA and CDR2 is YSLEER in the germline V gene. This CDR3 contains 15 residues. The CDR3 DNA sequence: TGCGCCAGCAGCCAAGTCAACTGGGGGACCACTGAAGCTTTCTTT. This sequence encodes CASSQVNWGTTEAFF.

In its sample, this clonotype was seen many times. The CDR3 loop is CASKTGTNTEAFF. The CDR3 nucleotides read TGTGCCAGCAAAACAGGGACGAACACTGAAGCTTTCTTT. The chain joins TRBV2 to TRBJ1-1, with D possibly matching TRBD1 (6 bases). V was shortened by 7 bases and J by 1 base, with 10 bases between the two germline ends. CDR3 length: 13 amino acids. CDR1 is SNHLY and CDR2 is FYNNEI in the germline V gene.

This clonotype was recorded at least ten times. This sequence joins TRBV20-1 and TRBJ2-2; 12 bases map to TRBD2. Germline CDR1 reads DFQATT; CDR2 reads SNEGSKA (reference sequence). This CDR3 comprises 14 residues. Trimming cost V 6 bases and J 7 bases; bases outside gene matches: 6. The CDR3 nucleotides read TGCAGTGCGCCTAGCGGGAGGGGAGTCGGGGAGCTGTTTTTT. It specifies CSAPSGRGVGELFF.

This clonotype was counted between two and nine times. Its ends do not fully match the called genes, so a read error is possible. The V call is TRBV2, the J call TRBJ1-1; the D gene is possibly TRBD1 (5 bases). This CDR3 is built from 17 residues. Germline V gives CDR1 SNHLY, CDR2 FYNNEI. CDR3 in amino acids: CASSQPQGLWGNTEAFF. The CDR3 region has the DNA TGTGCCAGCAGTCAACCCCAGGGACTCTGGGGAAACACTGAGGCTTTCTTT.

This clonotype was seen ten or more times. The CDR3 here is CAWSVPGQWGYTF. The CDR3 DNA reads TGTGCCTGGAGTGTACCCGGACAGTGGGGCTACACCTTC. V and J are TRBV30 and TRBJ1-2; D may be TRBD1 (6 bases). Trimming removed 0 bases at V and 8 bases at J, with 13 bases between. The V gene's germline CDR1 is GTSNPN and CDR2 SVGIG (reference sequence). The CDR3 loop spans 13 amino acids.

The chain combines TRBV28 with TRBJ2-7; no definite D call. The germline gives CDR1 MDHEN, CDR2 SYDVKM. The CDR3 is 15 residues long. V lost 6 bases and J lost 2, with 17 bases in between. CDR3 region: CASSQEAFPTYEQYF. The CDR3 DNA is TGTGCCAGCAGCCAAGAGGCATTCCCGACCTACGAGCAGTACTTC.

CDR3 protein: CASSLEAGSGSPLHF. CDR3 sequence (DNA): TGTGCCAGCAGTTTAGAGGCAGGGAGCGGTTCACCCCTCCACTTT. The V and J genes are TRBV12-3 or TRBV12-4 and TRBJ1-6, with a possible D match to TRBD1 (5 bases). Trimming cost V 1 base and J 9 bases, with 13 bases left between them. This CDR3 has 15 amino acids.